The 26 T cell receptor beta chains below come from one sample, sequenced in a study of spatial heterogeneity in lung cancer (dated by TCRdb to between 2018 and 2020). Library preparation used 5' RACE. Sequencing was carried out with a NextSeq 500. Using fastp trimming at Q25 and MiXCR clonotype assembly, TCRdb reanalyzed the public sequencing data and kept in-frame beta chains. One record per CDR3 amino acid sequence lists the most common genes and DNA. In all, the sample holds over 8,500 distinct CDR3 sequences, and more than 9.5% of those were seen once. Approximately 38% of the sample belongs to the ten largest clones. This specimen's time point label, interpreted: sample taken at primary tumor resection. What the work shows at the level of the full study, not this receptor alone: The number of expanded intratumoral alpha and beta TCRs correlated with the tumor nonsynonymous mutation count.

Antigens of these TCRs are unknown. This specimen was lung tumor tissue, taken at surgery. These receptors were taken from a male donor with early-stage non-small cell lung cancer.

This clonotype is medium-sized. The chain employs TRBV4-1 and TRBJ2-7; 10 nucleotides match TRBD1. V shed 5 bases, J shed 4 bases, and the junction held 8 bases outside the gene matches. The germline V gene encodes CDR1 MGHRA and CDR2 YSYEKL. The CDR3 is 15 amino acids. CDR3 in amino acids: CASSTGTGEGYEQYF. CDR3 in DNA: TGCGCCAGCAGCACCGGGACAGGGGAAGGGTACGAGCAGTACTTC.

The rearrangement joins TRBV4-3 to TRBJ1-2; no firm D call. V shed 4 bases and J shed 4 bases, with 16 bases lying between them. The CDR3 loop spans 15 amino acids. Per the germline V gene, CDR1 is LGHNA and CDR2 is YSLEER. The CDR3: CASSRTVLDFYGYTF. CDR3 coding DNA: TGCGCCAGCAGCCGTACGGTCCTGGATTTCTATGGCTACACCTTC.

The V call is TRBV12-3 or TRBV12-4, the J call TRBJ1-4, with D tentatively TRBD1 (6 bases). The CDR3 runs to 18 residues. V lost 3 bases, J lost 0 bases, and 17 bases lay in between. This CDR3 is CASSLAGRGGATNEKLFF. The CDR3 DNA follows: TGTGCCAGCAGTTTGGCAGGGAGGGGGGGCGCAACTAATGAAAAACTGTTTTTT.

This clonotype was counted ten times or more. The chain links TRBV4-1 to TRBJ1-6; TRBD1 matches 9 bases. V shed 4 bases, J shed 0 bases, and the junction held 7 bases outside the gene matches. Germline CDR1 and CDR2: MGHRA and YSYEKL. The CDR3 sequence is 18 residues long. The CDR3 spells CASSRGTGTSSYNSPLHF. In nucleotides, the CDR3 is TGCGCCAGCAGCCGAGGGACAGGGACGAGCTCCTATAATTCACCCCTCCACTTT.

V and J are TRBV16 and TRBJ1-4; TRBD1 might be the D (6 bases). V lost 7 bases to trimming and J lost 10 bases, with 25 bases between them. The CDR3 sequence is 16 residues long. Per the germline V gene, CDR1 is KGHSY and CDR2 is FQNENV. CDR3 DNA sequence: TGTGCCAGCAACCGAAATCCCGGACAGCTAGAGGGAAAACTGTTTTTT. Translation gives CASNRNPGQLEGKLFF.

The V gene is TRBV20-1, the J gene TRBJ2-3, with 8 positions matching TRBD2. Germline CDR1 is DFQATT and CDR2 is SNEGSKA (reference sequence). V lost 3 bases, J lost 0 bases, and 2 bases stayed unmatched. This CDR3 region has 14 residues. The CDR3 DNA reads as TGCAGTGCTAGGTCGGGGGGGAGCACAGATACGCAGTATTTT. Protein: CSARSGGSTDTQYF.

Details on this clonotype: Given a much more abundant clone one base away, this may be a read error. This chain joins TRBV12-3 or TRBV12-4 and TRBJ1-2; 9 bases agree with TRBD1. This CDR3 region has 13 residues. The CDR3 coding sequence is TGTGCCAACAGTCAGGACAGGGGTGCCGGCTACACCTTC. Protein product: CANSQDRGAGYTF.

By share of the sample, this clonotype is medium-sized. This rearrangement joins TRBV15 to TRBJ1-4; 9 bases match TRBD1. The V gene's germline CDR1 is LNHNV and CDR2 YYDKDF (reference sequence). Trimming removed 1 base from V and 6 bases from J; junction bases left unmatched: 3. CDR3 length: 15 residues. The CDR3 nucleotides are TGTGCCACCAGCAGAGGGAGGACAGGGGATGAAAAACTGTTTTTT. It specifies CATSRGRTGDEKLFF.

This clonotype qualifies as medium-sized. The genes are TRBV5-4 and TRBJ2-3, with TRBD2 identical over 11 bases. Germline lookup yields CDR1 SGHNT and CDR2 YYREEE (reference sequence). J gave up 0 bases and V 4 bases, and 10 bases lay outside the gene matches. This CDR3 spans 18 amino acids. The CDR3 DNA reads as TGTGCCAGCAGCCTCCGTCGGACTAGCGGGTCTAGCACAGATACGCAGTATTTT. This encodes CASSLRRTSGSSTDTQYF.

This clonotype was observed at least ten times. The chain has TRBV6-6 and TRBJ1-1; 7 nucleotides agree with TRBD1. CDR3 length: 14 residues. Germline values: CDR1 MNHNY, CDR2 SVGAGI (reference sequence). Unmatched junction bases numbered 16, after V lost 8 bases and J lost 10 bases. CDR3 region: CASGSSGQISRAFF. The CDR3 nucleotides are TGTGCCAGCGGCTCCTCGGGACAGATTTCGAGAGCTTTCTTT.

Turning to this clonotype: This may arise from a read error, as a much more abundant clone is one base away. The genes are TRBV7-6 and TRBJ2-1; D remains unclear. Germline CDR1 is SGHVS and CDR2 is FNYEAQ. The CDR3 covers 15 residues. The DNA of the CDR3 is TGTGCCAGCAGCTTAGGGGCCGCGTCCTACAGTGAGCAGTTCTTC. Translating it yields CASSLGAASYSEQFF.

V usage is TRBV30 and J usage is TRBJ1-4; tentatively, D is TRBD1 (5 bases). This CDR3 contains 13 residues. Trimming shortened V by 2 bases and J by 6 bases, and 10 bases separated the two germline ends. CDR1 is GTSNPN, CDR2 SVGIG, per germline (reference sequence). As DNA, the CDR3 is TGTGCCTGGAGTCCAGGGAGGGATGAAAAACTGTTTTTT. This translates into CAWSPGRDEKLFF.

This chain connects TRBV20-1 to TRBJ2-2, with 9 positions matching TRBD1. V lost 0 bases to trimming and J lost 1 base; unmatched junction nucleotides: 9. There are 18 residues in the CDR3. The V gene's germline CDR1 is DFQATT and CDR2 SNEGSKA (reference sequence). CDR3 DNA sequence: TGCAGTGCTAGAGAGAGAGGACAGGGGAGGAGGAACACCGGGGAGCTGTTTTTT. This gives the protein CSARERGQGRRNTGELFF.

The table lists this clonotype with many counts. The J gene is TRBJ2-5, the V gene TRBV7-2; weak D call: TRBD2 (6 bases). The CDR3 spans 13 residues. The V gene lost 5 bases and the J gene lost 5 bases, with 12 bases spanning the gap. Germline lookup yields CDR1 SGHTA and CDR2 FQGNSA. The CDR3 loop reads CASSPRGMETQYF. CDR3 in DNA: TGTGCCAGCAGCCCCCGGGGGATGGAGACCCAGTACTTC.

The rearrangement joins TRBV5-1 to TRBJ2-1; D is uncertain. The CDR3 is 14 residues long. V was pared by 0 bases and J by 1 base, with 5 bases between. Germline CDR1 and CDR2: SGHRS and YFSETQ. The CDR3 sequence is CASSLVESYNEQFF. The CDR3 nucleotides read TGCGCCAGCAGCTTGGTTGAGTCCTACAATGAGCAGTTCTTC.

The chain is built from TRBV12-3 or TRBV12-4 and TRBJ1-5; no firm D call. This CDR3 region has 13 residues. V shed 5 bases and J shed 4 bases, with 9 bases lying between them. The CDR3 DNA sequence: TGTGCCAGCAGTATTCTGGAGAATCAGCCCCAGCATTTT. It codes for CASSILENQPQHF.

This clonotype occurred a few times. V usage is TRBV6-2 or TRBV6-3 and J usage is TRBJ2-1, with 9 bases fitting TRBD2. Germline loops: CDR1 MNHEY, CDR2 SVGEGT. This CDR3 has 13 residues. The J segment lost 15 bases and the V segment lost 2 bases, leaving 8 bases of the junction unmatched. The CDR3 DNA is TGTGCCAGCAGTTACGTTTTGCGGGAGGGCACGTTCTTC. This encodes CASSYVLREGTFF.

This clonotype appeared a few times. The CDR3 nucleotides read TGTGCCAGCAGCGCGATCCGGGTTCTCACTGAAGCTTTCTTT. As protein: CASSAIRVLTEAFF. The chain links TRBV7-9 to TRBJ1-1, with D unclear. Germline V gene sequence: CDR1 SEHNR, CDR2 FQNEAQ (reference sequence). The CDR3 is made up of 14 amino acids. Trimming pared 5 bases from V and 4 bases from J, leaving 14 bases between. Using reference TRBV7-9 and TRBJ1-1 for the parts outside the CDR3, the full variable domain is DTGVSQNPRHKITKRGQNVTFRCDPISEHNRLYWYRQTLGQGPEFLTYFQNEAQLEKSRLLSDRFSAERPKGSFSTLEIQRTEQGDSAMYLCASSAIRVLTEAFFGQGTRLTVV.

This chain links TRBV15 with TRBJ1-1; D perhaps matches TRBD1 (5 bases). There are 14 residues in the CDR3. The germline V gene encodes CDR1 LNHNV and CDR2 YYDKDF (reference sequence). The V end lost 8 bases, the J end lost 0 bases, and 13 bases lay between the germline ends. The CDR3 loop reads CATGGGVMNTEAFF. In DNA, the CDR3 is TGTGCCACCGGGGGGGGAGTGATGAACACTGAAGCTTTCTTT.

Relative to its sample, this clonotype is medium-sized. The rearrangement links TRBV6-5 to TRBJ2-6; 8 nucleotides match TRBD1. The CDR3 sequence is 15 residues long. V lost 7 bases to trimming and J lost 0 bases; unmatched junction nucleotides: 2. Per the germline V gene, CDR1 is MNHEY and CDR2 is SVGAGI. CDR3: CASNDRGSGANVLTF. The CDR3 region has the DNA TGTGCCAGCAACGACAGGGGCTCTGGGGCCAACGTCCTGACTTTC.

This clonotype has more than one count but fewer than ten. The chain joins TRBV5-1 to TRBJ2-7; D call uncertain. Germline V gives CDR1 SGHRS, CDR2 YFSETQ. V shed 0 bases and J shed 2 bases, with 15 bases lying between them. The CDR3 loop spans 16 amino acids. CDR3 sequence reads: CASSLGFGSITYEQYF. CDR3 coding DNA: TGCGCCAGCAGCTTGGGGTTCGGATCGATCACCTACGAGCAGTACTTC.

This clonotype was seen a handful of times. This rearrangement joins TRBV7-9 to TRBJ2-7; D gene ambiguous. This CDR3 spans 13 amino acids. Looked up from germline, CDR1 is SEHNR and CDR2 is FQNEAQ (reference sequence). Trimming stripped 2 bases from V and 2 bases from J, with 7 bases between. CDR3 in amino acids: CASSLSNPYEQYF. CDR3 nucleotides: TGTGCCAGCAGCTTAAGCAATCCCTACGAGCAGTACTTC.

The genes are TRBV20-1 and TRBJ2-3; possible D gene TRBD2, 6 bases. Between the trimmed V and J ends, which lost 7 bases and 3 bases, there was a span of 14 bases. This CDR3 region has 13 residues. From germline, CDR1 is DFQATT and CDR2 SNEGSKA (reference sequence). CDR3 sequence reads: CSVQLGTTDTQYF. CDR3 in DNA: TGCAGTGTCCAACTAGGGACTACAGATACGCAGTATTTT.

This clonotype was observed many times. The CDR3: CASSIEGGGTGELFF. CDR3 DNA: TGTGCCAGCAGCATCGAGGGGGGCGGGACCGGGGAGCTGTTTTTT. The chain uses TRBV7-8 and TRBJ2-2; the D call may be TRBD1 or TRBD2 (6 bases each). The CDR3 contains 15 residues. Germline CDR1 reads SGHVS; CDR2 reads FQNEAQ. The V gene lost 5 bases and the J gene lost 5 bases, with 15 bases spanning the gap.

The chain uses TRBV29-1 and TRBJ1-5, with D maybe TRBD1 (5 bases). CDR1 and CDR2 (germline): SQVTM, ANQGSEA. V gave up 5 bases and J gave up 2 bases, with 13 bases separating them. This CDR3 is 14 amino acids long. The CDR3 sequence: CSVLGTDRNQPQHF. As DNA, the CDR3 is TGCAGCGTTCTCGGGACGGACCGCAATCAGCCCCAGCATTTT.

In this sample, this clonotype turned up many times. This chain links TRBV20-1 with TRBJ2-7, with D tentatively TRBD2 (6 bases). Trimming took off 0 bases at V and 2 bases at J, with 14 bases between the two ends. Germline CDR1 DFQATT, CDR2 SNEGSKA (reference sequence). CDR3 length: 15 residues. The CDR3, as DNA: TGCAGTGCTAGAGATTCGGGACTCTCAACCTACGAGCAGTACTTC. Translation: CSARDSGLSTYEQYF.